This TCR beta chain was sequenced for a study of identical twins. The CDR3 length is 12 residues. CDR1 SGHRS and CDR2 YFSETQ come from the germline V gene. V lost 2 bases to trimming and J lost 4 bases, with 6 bases between them. This clonotype was observed at least ten times. What it binds is not known. There were only healthy Caucasians among the donors. Study results and caveats: Memory repertoires lacked the insertion deficit that abundant cord blood beta clonotypes showed.

TCRdb reprocessed the 5' RACE reads with MiXCR, giving one entry per CDR3 protein. Here the sample spans around 1.7 million distinct CDR3 sequences, around 33% being singletons. J is TRBJ2-5 and V is TRBV5-1; D not resolved. The origin of this receptor is a newborn girl in good health. The sequenced sample was cord blood. CDR3 coding DNA: TGCGCCAGCAGCTTAAGGTCAGAGACCCAGTACTTC. This gives the protein CASSLRSETQYF.